What follows describes a single T cell receptor beta chain. The data were taken from a study of T-cell memory formation after mild COVID-19. Using its own MiXCR run on the 5' RACE reads, TCRdb lists one record per CDR3 protein. The profile shows 110,000 to 150,000 distinct CDR3 sequences, under 30% of them singletons. CDR1 and CDR2 (germline): MNHEY, SVGAGI. CDR3 length equals 13 residues. Trimming removed 3 bases at V and 6 bases at J, with 8 bases between. Sequencing was performed on PBMCs or a T cell subset sorted from them (not recorded which). The origin of this receptor is an adult woman who had mild COVID-19 (a few samples of this study predate the infection). Cell type and time point are not known. V is TRBV6-5 and J is TRBJ2-2; D is uncertain. CDR3: CASSYRAAGELFF. CDR3 nucleotides: TGTGCCAGCAGTTATAGGGCCGCCGGGGAGCTGTTTTTT.